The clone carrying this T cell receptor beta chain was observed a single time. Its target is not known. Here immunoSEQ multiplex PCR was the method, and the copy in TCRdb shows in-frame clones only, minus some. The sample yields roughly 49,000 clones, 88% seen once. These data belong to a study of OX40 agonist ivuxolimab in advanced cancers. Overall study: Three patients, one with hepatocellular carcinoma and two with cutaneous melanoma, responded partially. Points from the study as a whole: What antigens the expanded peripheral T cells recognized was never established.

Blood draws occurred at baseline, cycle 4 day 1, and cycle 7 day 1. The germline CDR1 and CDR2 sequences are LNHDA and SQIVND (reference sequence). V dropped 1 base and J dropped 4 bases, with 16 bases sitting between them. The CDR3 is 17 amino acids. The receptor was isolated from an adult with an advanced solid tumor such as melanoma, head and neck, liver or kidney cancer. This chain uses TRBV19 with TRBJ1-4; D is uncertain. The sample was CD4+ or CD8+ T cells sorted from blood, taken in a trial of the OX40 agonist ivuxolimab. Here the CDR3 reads CASSIGGSRLRNEKLFF. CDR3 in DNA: TGTGCCAGTAGTATAGGTGGATCTCGACTGCGTAATGAAAAACTGTTTTTT.